These T cell receptor beta chains were read from a single sample in a study of shared clonotypes between healthy human individuals. Only in-frame clones appear in the TCRdb table, and some are missing; sequencing was by immunoSEQ multiplex PCR. The table includes fewer than 2.5 million clones, 80% to 95% detected once. Sample: naive CD4+ T cells from PBMCs. The receptors here all came from a man between 18 and 29 years old in good health. Some clones in this sample may be carry-over from other donors' samples. The conserved cysteine and the conserved F or W are not part of the CDR3 here. Clone size appears in some rows only: once, few, many, or a class for an expanded clone.

TRBJ1-2 TRBV6-1 . ASSARPGQLIYGYT
TRBJ1-2 TRBV20-1 . SAGHFYGYT
TRBJ2-7 TRBV6-5 . ASSYVTGSETYEQY
TRBJ2-3 TRBV11-2 . ASSLVAGATDTQY
TRBJ2-5 TRBV18 . ASSPGTGAETQY
TRBJ2-5 TRBV27 once ASRPLGVRETQY
TRBJ2-4 TRBV6-1 . ASSEYPDLAKNIQY
TRBJ2-7 TRBV28 . ASSSLGDGYEQY
TRBJ1-5 TRBV21-1 . ASSKTEGLPGGNQPQH
TRBJ2-3 TRBV7-9 . ASSLSHSDTQY
TRBJ2-1 TRBV5-6 . ASSKAGGPQF
TRBJ1-3 TRBV5-6 once ASSSRDAGNTIY
TRBJ1-4 TRBV28 . ASTLTGKLF
TRBJ2-3 TRBV7-9 . ASSLGSGTDTQY
TRBJ2-5 TRBV29-1 . SVEEVRETQY
TRBJ1-1 TRBV13 . ASSLDPLAVGAF
TRBJ2-7 TRBV4-2 . ASSPHVAGGTYEQY
TRBJ1-1 TRBV5-1 . ASSLIGTGEAEAF
TRBJ2-1 TRBV5-1 . ASSTLAAPNNEQF
TRBJ1-1 TRBV6-6 . ASFSLLRGGTEAF
TRBJ1-4 TRBV28 . ASRLPTGVGREKLF
TRBJ1-2 TRBV7-8 . ASSLFTNGYT
TRBJ1-1 TRBV6-1 . ASSEARRALNTEAF
TRBJ1-2 TRBV28 . ASSLPIGQGKYGYT
TRBJ2-1 TRBV29-1 . SGLADYNEQF
TRBJ2-7 TRBV19 once ASNRQITSYEQY
TRBJ1-2 TRBV28 . ASSPANYGYT
TRBJ1-5 TRBV6-1 once ASSEGRNQPQH
TRBJ2-6 TRBV5-4 . ASSFDGGSGANVLT
TRBJ2-1 TRBV7-3 . ASSPGLAAYNEQF
TRBJ2-1 TRBV28 . ASSFLTRWGGEDNEQF
TRBJ1-5 TRBV28 few ASRAPGNQPQH
TRBJ2-3 TRBV19 . ASSPSNTDTQY
TRBJ2-2 TRBV9 . ASSHPYGGTGELF
TRBJ2-6 TRBV5-6 . ASSGKTGANVLT
TRBJ2-7 TRBV6-6 . ASTTDPSSSGEQY
TRBJ1-3 TRBV7-2 . ASSLIRGEGGNTIY
TRBJ2-3 TRBV5-1 . ASSFRAGGVGGTDTQY
TRBJ2-5 TRBV7-7 once ASSPRPTPQETQY
TRBJ2-5 TRBV5-1 . ASSPGGETQY
TRBJ1-3 TRBV9 . ASSVGGTSGNTIY
TRBJ2-3 TRBV15 . ATSRDRASGSSTDTQY
TRBJ2-5 TRBV7-3 . ASSAQGAGETQY
TRBJ2-7 TRBV5-1 . ASSLYRDGYEQY
TRBJ2-1 TRBV10-3 . AISEDSLYNEQF
TRBJ1-1 TRBV29-1 few SVYFQGSEAF
TRBJ1-4 TRBV6-1 once ASSSGATNEKLF
TRBJ2-2 TRBV30 . AWSVRTSGRRRAGELF
TRBJ2-3 TRBV5-6 . ASSQGPPIADTQY
TRBJ1-3 TRBV6-1 . ASSDTAFSGNTIY
TRBJ2-5 TRBV7-2 once ASSFRGQETQY
TRBJ2-3 TRBV6-5 . ASSLSDTQY